These T cell receptor beta chains were read from a single sample in a study of blood T cell repertoires in COVID-19. The protocol was immunoSEQ multiplex PCR, while the TCRdb copy is restricted to in-frame clones and leaves out a portion. The data hold 50,000 to 65,000 clones, with around nine tenths observed a single time. Sequenced input: peripheral blood. The receptors shown here come from a man between 65 and 85 years old with acute or convalescent COVID-19. The CDR3 runs from the conserved cysteine through the conserved F or W. The D gene is left open where the match is weak. The size field is filled for only some rows; it gives once, few, many or a size class.

cdr3_aa: CASSGGGYTF; cdr3_nt: TGTGCCAGCAGTGGCGGGGGCTACACCTTC; clone_size: NA; d_call: NA; j_call: TRBJ1-2; cdr3_length: 10; v_call: TRBV2
cdr3_aa: CASSLTGNTGELFF; cdr3_nt: TGTGCCAGCAGTTTGACAGGGAACACCGGGGAGCTGTTTTTT; clone_size: NA; d_call: NA; j_call: TRBJ2-2; cdr3_length: 14; v_call: TRBV27
cdr3_aa: CATSATGTGGFSGYGYTF; cdr3_nt: TGTGCCACCAGTGCCACCGGGACAGGGGGCTTTTCTGGCTATGGCTACACCTTC; clone_size: NA; d_call: TRBD1; j_call: TRBJ1-2; cdr3_length: 18; v_call: TRBV24-1
cdr3_aa: CASKRQGANYGYTF; cdr3_nt: TGTGCCAGTAAAAGACAGGGGGCAAACTATGGCTACACCTTC; clone_size: NA; d_call: TRBD1; j_call: TRBJ1-2; cdr3_length: 14; v_call: TRBV19
cdr3_aa: CASSIRGQGQETQYF; cdr3_nt: TGTGCCAGCAGTATCCGGGGCCAGGGGCAAGAGACCCAGTACTTC; clone_size: NA; d_call: NA; j_call: TRBJ2-5; cdr3_length: 15; v_call: TRBV6-5
cdr3_aa: CASSPPPGGSTNYGYTF; cdr3_nt: TGTGCCAGCTCACCGCCCCCGGGGGGGTCAACTAACTATGGCTACACCTTC; clone_size: once; d_call: NA; j_call: TRBJ1-2; cdr3_length: 17; v_call: TRBV18
cdr3_aa: CASSSRQARGEKLFF; cdr3_nt: TGTGCCAGCAGTAGCCGACAAGCCCGGGGTGAAAAACTGTTTTTT; clone_size: NA; d_call: NA; j_call: TRBJ1-4; cdr3_length: 15; v_call: TRBV27
cdr3_aa: CASSPRAGQEYHEQYF; cdr3_nt: TGTGCCAGCAGCCCTCGGGCGGGACAGGAATACCACGAGCAGTACTTC; clone_size: NA; d_call: TRBD1; j_call: TRBJ2-7; cdr3_length: 16; v_call: TRBV5-4
cdr3_aa: CATNLGTNTGELFF; cdr3_nt: TGTGCCACCAATCTCGGGACAAACACCGGGGAGCTGTTTTTT; clone_size: NA; d_call: NA; j_call: TRBJ2-2; cdr3_length: 14; v_call: TRBV15
cdr3_aa: CASSERGWGATFNYGYTF; cdr3_nt: TGTGCCAGCAGTGAGCGTGGGTGGGGCGCTACCTTTAACTATGGCTACACCTTC; clone_size: NA; d_call: NA; j_call: TRBJ1-2; cdr3_length: 18; v_call: TRBV25-1
cdr3_aa: CASSFPETGVSSGANVLTF; cdr3_nt: TGTGCCAGCAGCTTCCCCGAGACAGGGGTTAGCTCTGGGGCCAACGTCCTGACTTTC; clone_size: once; d_call: TRBD1; j_call: TRBJ2-6; cdr3_length: 19; v_call: TRBV7-9
cdr3_aa: CVRRPLRGGRRYEQYF; cdr3_nt: TGTGTCAGAAGACCGCTGCGCGGGGGCCGCCGCTACGAGCAGTACTTC; clone_size: NA; d_call: NA; j_call: TRBJ2-7; cdr3_length: 16; v_call: TRBV7-5
cdr3_aa: CASSQTSAETQYF; cdr3_nt: TGTGCCAGCAGCCAAACTAGCGCAGAGACCCAGTACTTC; clone_size: NA; d_call: TRBD2; j_call: TRBJ2-5; cdr3_length: 13; v_call: TRBV11-2
cdr3_aa: CASSWTGRSGANVLTF; cdr3_nt: TGTGCCAGCAGTTGGACAGGACGCTCTGGGGCCAACGTCCTGACTTTC; clone_size: NA; d_call: TRBD1; j_call: TRBJ2-6; cdr3_length: 16; v_call: TRBV2
cdr3_aa: CASSSLRVNTEAFF; cdr3_nt: TGTGCCAGCAGCTCGCTGCGGGTGAACACTGAAGCTTTCTTT; clone_size: NA; d_call: NA; j_call: TRBJ1-1; cdr3_length: 14; v_call: TRBV7-9
cdr3_aa: CASRVEKGHVSPQHF; cdr3_nt: TGTGCCAGCCGGGTTGAGAAGGGACACGTCTCGCCCCAGCATTTT; clone_size: NA; d_call: NA; j_call: TRBJ1-5; cdr3_length: 15; v_call: TRBV28
cdr3_aa: CASSQAQGAINSPLHF; cdr3_nt: TGCGCCAGCAGCCAAGCCCAGGGGGCTATTAATTCACCCCTCCACTTT; clone_size: once; d_call: TRBD1; j_call: TRBJ1-6; cdr3_length: 16; v_call: TRBV4-3
cdr3_aa: CASSQEGLVQETQYF; cdr3_nt: TGTGCCAGCAGCCAGGAGGGGTTGGTCCAAGAGACCCAGTACTTC; clone_size: NA; d_call: NA; j_call: TRBJ2-5; cdr3_length: 15; v_call: TRBV3-1/TRBV3-2
cdr3_aa: CASSQELDAGELFF; cdr3_nt: TGCGCCAGCAGCCAAGAACTAGATGCCGGGGAGCTGTTTTTT; clone_size: NA; d_call: NA; j_call: TRBJ2-2; cdr3_length: 14; v_call: TRBV4-1
cdr3_aa: CASSSGQIPNYGYTF; cdr3_nt: TGCGCCAGCAGCTCGGGACAGATACCTAACTATGGCTACACCTTC; clone_size: NA; d_call: TRBD1; j_call: TRBJ1-2; cdr3_length: 15; v_call: TRBV5-1
cdr3_aa: CASSPRRGSDTQYF; cdr3_nt: TGTGCCAGCTCACCGCGGAGGGGATCAGATACGCAGTATTTT; clone_size: NA; d_call: NA; j_call: TRBJ2-3; cdr3_length: 14; v_call: TRBV18
cdr3_aa: CASSFGQGHGVGELFF; cdr3_nt: TGTGCCAGCAGCTTTGGACAGGGGCATGGGGTCGGGGAGCTGTTTTTT; clone_size: NA; d_call: TRBD1; j_call: TRBJ2-2; cdr3_length: 16; v_call: TRBV5-5
cdr3_aa: CASSLAREGVSEAFF; cdr3_nt: TGTGCCAGCAGTTTAGCGAGGGAGGGCGTGTCTGAAGCTTTCTTT; clone_size: NA; d_call: NA; j_call: TRBJ1-1; cdr3_length: 15; v_call: TRBV28
cdr3_aa: CATSFLGQGNTEAFF; cdr3_nt: TGTGCCACCAGCTTCCTGGGACAGGGGAACACTGAAGCTTTCTTT; clone_size: NA; d_call: TRBD1; j_call: TRBJ1-1; cdr3_length: 15; v_call: TRBV15
cdr3_aa: CASKSSGSYNEQFF; cdr3_nt: TGTGCCAGTAAATCTAGCGGATCCTACAATGAGCAGTTCTTC; clone_size: NA; d_call: TRBD2; j_call: TRBJ2-1; cdr3_length: 14; v_call: TRBV6-5
cdr3_aa: CASSPSPTSGVNEQFF; cdr3_nt: TGCGCCAGCAGCCCCAGCCCTACTAGCGGGGTTAATGAGCAGTTCTTC; clone_size: few; d_call: TRBD2; j_call: TRBJ2-1; cdr3_length: 16; v_call: TRBV4-1
cdr3_aa: CASSSRQDNEQFF; cdr3_nt: TGTGCCAGCAGTTCCCGACAGGACAATGAGCAGTTCTTC; clone_size: NA; d_call: NA; j_call: TRBJ2-1; cdr3_length: 13; v_call: TRBV6-2/TRBV6-3
cdr3_aa: CAIRRQGVGETQYF; cdr3_nt: TGTGCCATCAGACGACAGGGGGTGGGAGAGACCCAGTACTTC; clone_size: NA; d_call: TRBD1; j_call: TRBJ2-5; cdr3_length: 14; v_call: TRBV10-3
cdr3_aa: CASSPAPQGNYGYTF; cdr3_nt: TGTGCCAGCAGCCCAGCCCCACAGGGCAACTATGGCTACACCTTC; clone_size: once; d_call: NA; j_call: TRBJ1-2; cdr3_length: 15; v_call: TRBV7-2
cdr3_aa: CASSLAGAGGPYEQYF; cdr3_nt: TGTGCCAGCAGCTTGGCCGGGGCGGGGGGGCCCTACGAGCAGTACTTC; clone_size: NA; d_call: TRBD2; j_call: TRBJ2-7; cdr3_length: 16; v_call: TRBV5-5
cdr3_aa: CASSLRLAGDTYNEQFF; cdr3_nt: TGTGCCAGCAGCTTAAGACTAGCGGGGGACACCTACAATGAGCAGTTCTTC; clone_size: NA; d_call: TRBD2; j_call: TRBJ2-1; cdr3_length: 17; v_call: TRBV7-6
cdr3_aa: CASSLLWGGELGVDEQFF; cdr3_nt: TGTGCCAGCAGCCTGCTTTGGGGAGGAGAGTTGGGGGTAGATGAGCAGTTCTTC; clone_size: NA; d_call: NA; j_call: TRBJ2-1; cdr3_length: 18; v_call: TRBV14
cdr3_aa: CASHYEKLFF; cdr3_nt: TGTGCCAGCCACTATGAAAAACTGTTTTTT; clone_size: NA; d_call: NA; j_call: TRBJ1-4; cdr3_length: 10; v_call: TRBV6-5
cdr3_aa: CASSPLSGNTEAFF; cdr3_nt: TGTGCCAGCTCACCTTTATCGGGGAACACTGAAGCTTTCTTT; clone_size: NA; d_call: NA; j_call: TRBJ1-1; cdr3_length: 14; v_call: TRBV18
cdr3_aa: CASSVGQGIRQYF; cdr3_nt: TGTGCCAGCAGCGTAGGACAGGGAATAAGGCAGTACTTC; clone_size: NA; d_call: TRBD1; j_call: TRBJ2-7; cdr3_length: 13; v_call: TRBV5-5
cdr3_aa: CASSKLAGGASETQYF; cdr3_nt: TGTGCCAGCAGCAAACTAGCGGGGGGCGCCAGCGAGACCCAGTACTTC; clone_size: NA; d_call: TRBD2; j_call: TRBJ2-5; cdr3_length: 16; v_call: TRBV7-9
cdr3_aa: CAKNQDYNEKLFF; cdr3_nt: TGTGCCAAGAATCAGGATTATAATGAAAAACTGTTTTTT; clone_size: NA; d_call: NA; j_call: TRBJ1-4; cdr3_length: 13; v_call: TRBV5-3
cdr3_aa: CASSQDWRLAGPDSLPTSTDTQYF; cdr3_nt: TGTGCCAGCAGCCAAGATTGGCGACTAGCGGGTCCAGACTCACTCCCAACTAGCACAGATACGCAGTATTTT; clone_size: NA; d_call: TRBD2; j_call: TRBJ2-3; cdr3_length: 24; v_call: TRBV3-1/TRBV3-2
cdr3_aa: CASSVQGEPETQYF; cdr3_nt: TGTGCCAGCAGCGTCCAAGGGGAACCAGAGACCCAGTACTTC; clone_size: NA; d_call: NA; j_call: TRBJ2-5; cdr3_length: 14; v_call: TRBV9
cdr3_aa: CASSITNRGNEKLFF; cdr3_nt: TGTGCCAGTAGTATAACGAACAGGGGTAATGAAAAACTGTTTTTT; clone_size: few; d_call: TRBD1; j_call: TRBJ1-4; cdr3_length: 15; v_call: TRBV19
cdr3_aa: CASSPRGGRPNEKLFF; cdr3_nt: TGTGCCAGCAGCCCCCGGGGGGGACGCCCTAATGAAAAACTGTTTTTT; clone_size: NA; d_call: NA; j_call: TRBJ1-4; cdr3_length: 16; v_call: TRBV3-1/TRBV3-2
cdr3_aa: CATAVGLATNEKLFF; cdr3_nt: TGTGCCACCGCGGTGGGTCTTGCAACTAATGAAAAACTGTTTTTT; clone_size: few; d_call: NA; j_call: TRBJ1-4; cdr3_length: 15; v_call: TRBV15
cdr3_aa: CATSSGQNSNQPQHF; cdr3_nt: TGTGCCACCAGCTCGGGACAAAATAGCAATCAGCCCCAGCATTTT; clone_size: NA; d_call: NA; j_call: TRBJ1-5; cdr3_length: 15; v_call: TRBV15
cdr3_aa: CASSFPPGTGGYGYTF; cdr3_nt: TGTGCCAGCAGTTTCCCTCCCGGGACAGGGGGTTATGGCTACACCTTC; clone_size: NA; d_call: TRBD1; j_call: TRBJ1-2; cdr3_length: 16; v_call: TRBV28
cdr3_aa: CASSLVTAGTGLHEQYF; cdr3_nt: TGTGCCAGCAGCTTAGTGACAGCCGGGACAGGGCTCCACGAGCAGTACTTC; clone_size: once; d_call: TRBD1; j_call: TRBJ2-7; cdr3_length: 17; v_call: TRBV13
cdr3_aa: CASSLGGRETQYF; cdr3_nt: TGTGCCAGCAGCTTGGGAGGAAGGGAGACCCAGTACTTC; clone_size: NA; d_call: NA; j_call: TRBJ2-5; cdr3_length: 13; v_call: TRBV5-4
cdr3_aa: CASSSVDRYEQYF; cdr3_nt: TGTGCCAGCAGTTCGGTCGACAGATACGAGCAGTACTTC; clone_size: NA; d_call: NA; j_call: TRBJ2-7; cdr3_length: 13; v_call: TRBV6-2/TRBV6-3
cdr3_aa: CASSNRDGRGYTF; cdr3_nt: TGTGCCAGTAGTAACAGGGACGGACGGGGCTACACCTTC; clone_size: NA; d_call: NA; j_call: TRBJ1-2; cdr3_length: 13; v_call: TRBV19
cdr3_aa: CASSQDRQGVNTEAFF; cdr3_nt: TGCGCCAGCAGCCAAGATCGTCAGGGGGTGAACACTGAAGCTTTCTTT; clone_size: NA; d_call: TRBD1; j_call: TRBJ1-1; cdr3_length: 16; v_call: TRBV4-3